The sequence of this TCR beta chain was determined in a study of Ad26.COV2.S vaccination and SARS-CoV-2 variants. Across the study: Doses of Ad26.COV2.S were injected into muscle once or twice, 56 days apart.

Treatment specified: about 20 received Ad26.COV2.S at low or high dose, single or two shots; roughly five received placebo; per-sample allocation not given. Specimen acquisition occurred on day 63 following the initial vaccine or placebo injection. An Ad26 vector expressing Wuhan-strain SARS-CoV-2 spike constituted the vaccine. Regarding the study as a whole: Placebo recipients showed lower spike-specific TCR breadth than vaccinees. Analyses of TCR breadth and depth may have underestimated total T cell responses.

TCRdb's table, derived via immunoSEQ multiplex PCR, lists solely in-frame clones and lacks some. The data hold hundreds of thousands of clones, with approximately 90% observed a single time. To note about this clone: Its antigen is still unknown.

The TCR comes from a person aged 18-65 years who received the Ad26.COV2.S COVID-19 vaccine or a placebo. The source material was peripheral blood, sampled in a trial of Ad26.COV2.S vaccine versus placebo.

CDR3 sequence reads: CASSRRGRGDYEQYF. CDR3 sequence (DNA): TGTGCCAGCAGTCGAAGGGGGCGCGGGGACTACGAGCAGTACTTC. The rearrangement uses TRBV6-2 or TRBV6-3 and TRBJ2-7; D perhaps matches TRBD1 (7 bases). Germline V gene data show CDR1 as MNHEY and CDR2 as SVGEGT. The ends were cut back, 5 bases at V and 3 bases at J, with 17 bases in the middle. The CDR3 sequence is 15 residues long.